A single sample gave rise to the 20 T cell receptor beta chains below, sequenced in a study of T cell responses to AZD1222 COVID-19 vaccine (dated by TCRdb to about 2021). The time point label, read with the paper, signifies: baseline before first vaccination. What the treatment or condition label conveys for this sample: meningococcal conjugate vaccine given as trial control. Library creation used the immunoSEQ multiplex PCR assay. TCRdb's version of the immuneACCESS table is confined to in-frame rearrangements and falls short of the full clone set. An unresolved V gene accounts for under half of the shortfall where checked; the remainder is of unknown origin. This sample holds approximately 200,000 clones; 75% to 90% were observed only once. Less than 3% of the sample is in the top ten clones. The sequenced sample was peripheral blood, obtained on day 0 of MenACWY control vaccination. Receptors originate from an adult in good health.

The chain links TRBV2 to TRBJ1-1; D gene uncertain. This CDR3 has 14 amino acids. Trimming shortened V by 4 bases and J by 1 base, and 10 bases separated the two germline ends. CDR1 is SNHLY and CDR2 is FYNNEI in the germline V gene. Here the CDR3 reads CASSVRQENTEAFF. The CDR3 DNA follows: TGTGCCAGCAGTGTCCGTCAGGAGAACACTGAAGCTTTCTTT. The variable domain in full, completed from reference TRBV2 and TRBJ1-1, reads EPEVTQTPSHQVTQMGQEVILRCVPISNHLYFYWYRQILGQKVEFLVSFYNNEISEKSEIFDDQFSVERPDGSNFTLKIRSTKLEDSAMYFCASSVRQENTEAFFGQGTRLTVV.

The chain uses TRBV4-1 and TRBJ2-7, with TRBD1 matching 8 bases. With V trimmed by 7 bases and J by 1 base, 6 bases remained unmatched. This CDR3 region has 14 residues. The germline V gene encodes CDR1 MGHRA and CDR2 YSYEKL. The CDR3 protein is CASKLDRESYEQYF. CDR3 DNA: TGCGCCAGCAAGCTGGACAGGGAGTCCTACGAGCAGTACTTC.

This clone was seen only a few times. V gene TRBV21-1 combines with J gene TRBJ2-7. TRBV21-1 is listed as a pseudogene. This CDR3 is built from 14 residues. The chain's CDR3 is CASSKEGLESEQYF. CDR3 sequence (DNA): TGTGCCAGCAGCAAAGAGGGCCTTGAGAGCGAGCAGTACTTC.

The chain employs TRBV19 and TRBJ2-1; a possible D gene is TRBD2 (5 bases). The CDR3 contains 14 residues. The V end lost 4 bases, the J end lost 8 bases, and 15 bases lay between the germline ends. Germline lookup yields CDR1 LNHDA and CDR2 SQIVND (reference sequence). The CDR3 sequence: CASSKGPSSDEQFF. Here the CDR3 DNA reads TGTGCCAGTAGTAAAGGCCCTAGCAGTGATGAGCAGTTCTTC.

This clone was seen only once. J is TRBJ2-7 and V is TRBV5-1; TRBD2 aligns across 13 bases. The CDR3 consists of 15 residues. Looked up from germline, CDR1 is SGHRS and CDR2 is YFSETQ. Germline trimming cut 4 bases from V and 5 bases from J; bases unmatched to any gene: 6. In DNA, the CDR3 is TGCGCCAGCAGCCCCGGACTAGCGGGAGTGGACGAGCAGTACTTC. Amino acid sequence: CASSPGLAGVDEQYF.

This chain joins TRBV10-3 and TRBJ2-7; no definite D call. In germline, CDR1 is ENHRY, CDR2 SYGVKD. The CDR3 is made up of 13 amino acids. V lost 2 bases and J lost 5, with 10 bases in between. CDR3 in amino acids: CAISEGSLNEQYF. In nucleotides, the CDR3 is TGTGCCATCAGTGAGGGCTCCTTAAACGAGCAGTACTTC.

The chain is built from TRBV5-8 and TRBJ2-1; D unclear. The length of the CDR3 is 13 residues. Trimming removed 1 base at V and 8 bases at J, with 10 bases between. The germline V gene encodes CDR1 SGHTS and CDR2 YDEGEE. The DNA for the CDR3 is TGTGCCAGCAGCTTGTGGAGAGCCCATGAGCAGTTCTTC. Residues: CASSLWRAHEQFF.

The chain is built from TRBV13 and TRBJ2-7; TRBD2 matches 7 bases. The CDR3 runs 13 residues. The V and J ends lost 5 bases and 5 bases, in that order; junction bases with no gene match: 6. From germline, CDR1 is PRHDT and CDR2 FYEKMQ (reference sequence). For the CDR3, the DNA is TGTGCCAGCAGCCTACTAGCGCTCAACGAGCAGTACTTC. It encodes CASSLLALNEQYF.

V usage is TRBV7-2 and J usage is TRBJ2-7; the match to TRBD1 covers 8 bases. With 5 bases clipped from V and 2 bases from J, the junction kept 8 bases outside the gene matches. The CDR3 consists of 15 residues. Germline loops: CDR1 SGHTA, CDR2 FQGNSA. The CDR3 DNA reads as TGTGCCAGCAGCCAGGGACAGGTCGGACCCTACGAGCAGTACTTC. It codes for CASSQGQVGPYEQYF.

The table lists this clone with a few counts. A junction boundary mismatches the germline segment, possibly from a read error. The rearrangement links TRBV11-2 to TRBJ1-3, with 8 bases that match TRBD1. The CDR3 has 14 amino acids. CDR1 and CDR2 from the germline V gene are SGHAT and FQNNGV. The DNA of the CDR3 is TGTGCCAGCAGCGAAGGGACAGGTGGACACACCATATATTTT. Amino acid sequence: CASSEGTGGHTIYF.

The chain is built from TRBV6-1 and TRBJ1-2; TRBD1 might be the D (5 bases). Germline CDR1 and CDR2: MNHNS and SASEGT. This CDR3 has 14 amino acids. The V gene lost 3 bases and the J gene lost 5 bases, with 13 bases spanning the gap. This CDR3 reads CASSEAGRFYGYTF. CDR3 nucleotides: TGTGCCAGCAGTGAGGCAGGGAGGTTTTATGGCTACACCTTC.

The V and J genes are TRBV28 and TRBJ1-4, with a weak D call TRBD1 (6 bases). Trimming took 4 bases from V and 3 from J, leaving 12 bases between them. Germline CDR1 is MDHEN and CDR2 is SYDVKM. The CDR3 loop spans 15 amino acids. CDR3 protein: CASSSAGGPNEKLFF. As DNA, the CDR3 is TGTGCCAGCAGTTCCGCTGGGGGGCCTAATGAAAAACTGTTTTTT.

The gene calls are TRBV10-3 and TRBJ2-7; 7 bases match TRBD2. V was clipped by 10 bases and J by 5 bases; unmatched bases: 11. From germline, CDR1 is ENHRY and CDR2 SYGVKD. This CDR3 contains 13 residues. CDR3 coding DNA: TGTGCCACCGCGGGTAGCGGGTCCAACGAGCAGTACTTC. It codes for CATAGSGSNEQYF.

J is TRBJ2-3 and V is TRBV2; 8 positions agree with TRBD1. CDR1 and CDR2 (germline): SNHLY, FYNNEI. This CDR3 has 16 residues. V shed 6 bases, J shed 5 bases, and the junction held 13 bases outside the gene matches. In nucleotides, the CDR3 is TGTGCCAGCAGCTCAGGTGACAGGGGCGCAAGAGATACGCAGTATTTT. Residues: CASSSGDRGARDTQYF.

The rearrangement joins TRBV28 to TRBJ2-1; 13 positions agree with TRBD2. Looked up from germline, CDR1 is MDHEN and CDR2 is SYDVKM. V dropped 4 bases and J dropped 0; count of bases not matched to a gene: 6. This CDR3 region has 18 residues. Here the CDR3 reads CASSSPRLAGGSYNEQFF. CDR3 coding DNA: TGTGCCAGCAGTTCGCCGAGACTAGCGGGAGGCTCCTACAATGAGCAGTTCTTC.

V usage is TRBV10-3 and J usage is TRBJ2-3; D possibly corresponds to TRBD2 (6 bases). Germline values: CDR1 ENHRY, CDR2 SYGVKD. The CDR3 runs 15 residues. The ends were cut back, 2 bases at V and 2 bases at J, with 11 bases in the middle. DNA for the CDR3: TGTGCCATCAGTGAGGGACTAACACTCACAGATACGCAGTATTTT. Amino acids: CAISEGLTLTDTQYF.

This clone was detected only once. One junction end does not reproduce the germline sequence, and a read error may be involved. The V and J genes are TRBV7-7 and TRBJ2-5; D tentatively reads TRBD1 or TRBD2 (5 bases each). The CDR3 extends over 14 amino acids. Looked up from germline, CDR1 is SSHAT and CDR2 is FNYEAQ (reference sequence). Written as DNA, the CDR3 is TGTGCTAGCAGTTTCGGGACCGCGGCAGAGACCCAGTACTTC. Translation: CASSFGTAAETQYF. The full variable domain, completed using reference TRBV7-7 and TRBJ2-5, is GAGVSQSPRYKVTKRGQDVTLRCDPISSHATLYWYQQALGQGPEFLTYFNYEAQPDKSGLPSDRFSAERPEGSISTLTIQRTEQRDSAMYRCASSFGTAAETQYFGPGTRLLVL.

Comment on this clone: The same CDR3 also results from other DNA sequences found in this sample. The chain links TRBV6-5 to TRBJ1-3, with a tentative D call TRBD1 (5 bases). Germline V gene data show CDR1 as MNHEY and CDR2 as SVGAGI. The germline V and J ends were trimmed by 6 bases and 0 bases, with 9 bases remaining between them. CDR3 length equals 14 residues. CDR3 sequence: CASRTGGSGNTIYF. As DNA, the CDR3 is TGTGCCAGCAGAACTGGGGGCTCTGGAAACACCATATATTTT.

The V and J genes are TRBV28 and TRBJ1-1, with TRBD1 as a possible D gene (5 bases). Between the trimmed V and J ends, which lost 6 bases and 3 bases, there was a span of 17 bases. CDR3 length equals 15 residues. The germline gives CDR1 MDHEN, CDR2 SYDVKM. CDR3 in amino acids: CASSPAGGVHTEAFF. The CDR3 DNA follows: TGTGCCAGCAGCCCGGCCGGGGGTGTGCACACTGAAGCTTTCTTT.

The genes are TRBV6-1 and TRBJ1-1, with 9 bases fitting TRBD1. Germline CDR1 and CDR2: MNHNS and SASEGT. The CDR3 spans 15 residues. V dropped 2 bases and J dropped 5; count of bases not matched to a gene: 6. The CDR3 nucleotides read TGTGCCAGCAGTGAACTAGGCGGGACAGGGACTGAAGCTTTCTTT. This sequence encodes CASSELGGTGTEAFF.